This TCR beta chain was found in a study of cytomegalovirus exposure and HLA in healthy donors. A multiplex PCR was run with 60 Vbeta primers and 13 Jbeta primers. This table comes from immunoSEQ multiplex PCR, and its TCRdb copy is limited to in-frame clones, with some not included. The table includes 85,000 to 100,000 clones, roughly two thirds detected once. Trimming took 4 bases from V and 0 from J, leaving 8 bases between them. Germline-derived CDR1 and CDR2 are SGDLS and YYNGEE. The CDR3 length is 15 residues. Input material: PBMCs. The genes are TRBV9 and TRBJ1-6; a weak D match, TRBD1 (5 bases). The receptor was derived from a human donor in good health. CDR3: CASSPGGSYNSPLHF. In nucleotides, the CDR3 is TGTGCCAGCAGCCCGGGGGGCTCCTATAATTCACCCCTCCACTTT.